This entry is about one T cell receptor (beta chain). Its antigen is not yet known. The input lacks base qualities; no much larger clone sits a single base away. The record originates from a study of blood T cell repertoires in COVID-19 (dated by TCRdb to the early 2020s). In the study overall: Collaborator samples came from the United States, Italy and Spain and covered acute and convalescent phases of COVID-19. The material from the prospective study consisted of cDNA or gDNA derived from T cells, B-cell-depleted T cells, or PBMCs. Subjects who had been exposed to COVID-19, were actively infected with it, or had recovered from it provided the deeply sampled blood TCRbeta repertoires that made up the dataset. The repertoires were made available in a free public database intended to serve as a resource for research on the immune response to SARS-CoV-2. Samples came from the ongoing ImmuneRACE study (first 160 participants) plus 1,254 subjects from 6 global collaborators. The sample metadata nearly always contained a de-identified subject ID, COVID-19 status, age in years and sex. Where HLA class I and class II types were available, the types were taken from metadata supplied by the sample provider, not from assay-based typing. Paper-wide results and their limitations: How much clinical and demographic metadata was included differed by source and by participant, and the metadata was provided uncurated.

TCRbeta CDR3 regions were amplified from genomic DNA using the immunoSEQ Assay, a bias-controlled multiplex PCR. In the authors' own workflow: The number of nucleated cells in each sample was estimated from the amplification of reference gene primers within the assay. To quantify the absolute abundance of each unique TCRbeta CDR3 rearrangement, sequence reads were collapsed and filtered. For each sample, productive Simpson clonality was calculated as the square root of Simpson's diversity index across productive rearrangements. Drawn from immuneACCESS, this table holds only the in-frame rearrangements with V and J called that TCRdb kept. Clones are partly lost; checked studies trace under half to an unresolved V gene and leave the rest unexplained. V, J and clone size are those of that table, while D and trimming were read from the DNA. The sample profile shows approximately 89,000 clones; nearly 95% of them were found once. Roughly 4% of the sample belongs to the ten largest clones.

CDR3 length: 17 amino acids, cysteine to phenylalanine. Only CDR3 DNA is held: 51 bases, read in frame from base 1. Relative to germline, V is missing 2 bases and J is missing 2 bases, with 7 bases of the junction outside any gene match. From the germline V gene, CDR1 is MDHEN and CDR2 is SYDVKM. Each collaborating institution followed its own protocols to collect whole blood in K2EDTA tubes. For TCRbeta analysis, collaborators shipped samples in one of three forms: frozen whole blood, isolated PBMCs, or DNA extracted from either of those sample types. The chain was built from TRBV28 and TRBJ2-7; the junction holds 12 bases that match TRBD2. Sequencing used peripheral blood. The sequence was obtained from a human donor with active COVID-19. The donor label of this sample is uncertain. The nucleotides are TGTGCCAGCAGTTTACATACTAGCGGGAGGTTAGCCTACGAGCAGTACTTC. Its coded protein is CASSLHTSGRLAYEQYF. When the CDR3 is completed using the reference TRBV28 and TRBJ2-7 genes on either side, the full variable domain is DVKVTQSSRYLVKRTGEKVFLECVQDMDHENMFWYRQDPGLGLRLIYFSYDVKMKEKGDIPEGYSVSREKKERFSLILESASTNQTSMYLCASSLHTSGRLAYEQYFGPGTRLTVT.